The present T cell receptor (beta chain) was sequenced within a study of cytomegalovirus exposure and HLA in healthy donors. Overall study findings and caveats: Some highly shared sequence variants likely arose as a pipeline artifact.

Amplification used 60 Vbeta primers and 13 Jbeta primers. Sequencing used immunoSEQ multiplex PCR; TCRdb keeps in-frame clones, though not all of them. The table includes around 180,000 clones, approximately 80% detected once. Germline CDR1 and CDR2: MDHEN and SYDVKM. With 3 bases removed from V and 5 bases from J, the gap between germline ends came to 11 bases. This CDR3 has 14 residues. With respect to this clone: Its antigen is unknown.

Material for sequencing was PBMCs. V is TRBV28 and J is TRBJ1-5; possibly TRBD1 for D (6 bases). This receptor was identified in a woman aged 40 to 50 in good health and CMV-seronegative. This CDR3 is CASSFSGGDQPQHF. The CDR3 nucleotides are TGTGCCAGCAGTTTTTCGGGGGGCGATCAGCCCCAGCATTTT.